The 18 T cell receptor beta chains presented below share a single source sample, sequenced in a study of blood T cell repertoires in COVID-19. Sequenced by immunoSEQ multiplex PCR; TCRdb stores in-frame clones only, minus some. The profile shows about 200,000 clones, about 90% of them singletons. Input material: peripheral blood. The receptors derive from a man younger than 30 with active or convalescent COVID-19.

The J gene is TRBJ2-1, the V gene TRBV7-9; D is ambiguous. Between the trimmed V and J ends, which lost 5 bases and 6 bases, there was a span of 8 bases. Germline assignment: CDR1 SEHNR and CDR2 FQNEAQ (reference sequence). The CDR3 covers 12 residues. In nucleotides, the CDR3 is TGTGCCAGCAGCAGACAACCCAATGAGCAGTTCTTC. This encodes CASSRQPNEQFF.

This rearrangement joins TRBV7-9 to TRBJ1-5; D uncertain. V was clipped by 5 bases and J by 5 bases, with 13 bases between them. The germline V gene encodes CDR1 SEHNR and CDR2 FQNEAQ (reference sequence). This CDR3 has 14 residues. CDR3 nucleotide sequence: TGTGCCAGCAGCCCGACGGGGTTAGATCAGCCCCAGCATTTT. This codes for CASSPTGLDQPQHF.

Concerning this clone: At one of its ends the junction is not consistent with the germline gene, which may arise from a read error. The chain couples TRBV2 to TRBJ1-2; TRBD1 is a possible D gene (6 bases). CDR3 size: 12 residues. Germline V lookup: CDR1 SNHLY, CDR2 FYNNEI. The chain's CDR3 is CASLTGSYGRVF. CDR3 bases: TGTGCCAGCCTGACAGGTTCCTATGGGCGAGTCTTC.

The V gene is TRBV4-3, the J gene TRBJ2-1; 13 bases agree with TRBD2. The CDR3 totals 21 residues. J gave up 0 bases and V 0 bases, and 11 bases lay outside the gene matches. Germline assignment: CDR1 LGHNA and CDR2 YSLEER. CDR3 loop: CASSQDVRLAGGVGSYNEQFF. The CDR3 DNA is TGCGCCAGCAGCCAAGATGTGAGACTAGCGGGAGGAGTCGGCTCCTACAATGAGCAGTTCTTC.

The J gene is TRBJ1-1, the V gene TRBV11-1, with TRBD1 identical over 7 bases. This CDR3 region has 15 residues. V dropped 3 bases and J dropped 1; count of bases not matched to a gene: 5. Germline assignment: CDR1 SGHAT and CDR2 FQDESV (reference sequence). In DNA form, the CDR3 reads TGTGCCAGCAGCTTGTATACAGGGGAGAACACTGAAGCTTTCTTT. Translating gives CASSLYTGENTEAFF.

The chain's CDR3 is CASSLEGRVYEQYF. CDR3 nucleotide sequence: TGTGCCAGCAGCCTGGAGGGACGGGTCTACGAGCAGTACTTC. V gene TRBV4-2 combines with J gene TRBJ2-7; perhaps TRBD2 as D (6 bases). The CDR3 loop spans 14 amino acids. Germline CDR1 reads LGHNA; CDR2 reads YNFKEQ. V lost 4 bases and J lost 3, with 13 bases in between.

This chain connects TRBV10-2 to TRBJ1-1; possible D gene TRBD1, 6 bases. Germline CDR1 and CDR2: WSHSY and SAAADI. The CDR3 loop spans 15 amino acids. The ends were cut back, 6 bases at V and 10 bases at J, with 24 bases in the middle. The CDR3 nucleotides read TGCGCCAGCAGCCGTCCGGAGGCAGGGGATACGTCAGCTTTCTTT. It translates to CASSRPEAGDTSAFF.

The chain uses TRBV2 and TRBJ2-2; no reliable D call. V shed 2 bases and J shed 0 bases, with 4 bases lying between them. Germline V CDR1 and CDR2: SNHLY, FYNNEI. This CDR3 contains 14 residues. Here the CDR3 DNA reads TGTGCCAGCAGTGAATTCGCGAACACCGGGGAGCTGTTTTTT. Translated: CASSEFANTGELFF.

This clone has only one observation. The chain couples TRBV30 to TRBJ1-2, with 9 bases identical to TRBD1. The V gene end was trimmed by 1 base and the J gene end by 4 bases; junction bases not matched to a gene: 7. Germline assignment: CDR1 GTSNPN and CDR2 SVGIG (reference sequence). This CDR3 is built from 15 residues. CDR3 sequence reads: CAWSADRGELYGYTF. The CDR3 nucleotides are TGTGCCTGGAGTGCAGACAGGGGGGAACTCTATGGCTACACCTTC.

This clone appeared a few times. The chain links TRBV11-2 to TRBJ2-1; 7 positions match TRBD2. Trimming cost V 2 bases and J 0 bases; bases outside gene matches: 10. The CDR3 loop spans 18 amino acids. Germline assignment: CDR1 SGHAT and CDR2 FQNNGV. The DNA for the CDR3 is TGTGCCAGCAGCTTAAGGGCGGGAGTTTCGAGCTCCTACAATGAGCAGTTCTTC. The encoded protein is CASSLRAGVSSSYNEQFF.

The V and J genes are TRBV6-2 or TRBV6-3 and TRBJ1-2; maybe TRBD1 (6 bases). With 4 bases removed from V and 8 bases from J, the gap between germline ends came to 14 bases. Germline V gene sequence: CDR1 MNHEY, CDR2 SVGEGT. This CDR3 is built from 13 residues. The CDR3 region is CASSSTRQGGYTF. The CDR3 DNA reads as TGTGCCAGCAGTTCCACCCGGCAGGGGGGCTACACCTTC.

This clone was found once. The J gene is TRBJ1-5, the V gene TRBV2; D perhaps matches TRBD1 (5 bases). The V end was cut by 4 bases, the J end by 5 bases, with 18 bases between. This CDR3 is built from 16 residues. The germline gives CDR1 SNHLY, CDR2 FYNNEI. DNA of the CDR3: TGTGCCAGCAGTGCCCTCGGGGGGAGTGTACATCAGCCCCAGCATTTT. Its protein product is CASSALGGSVHQPQHF.

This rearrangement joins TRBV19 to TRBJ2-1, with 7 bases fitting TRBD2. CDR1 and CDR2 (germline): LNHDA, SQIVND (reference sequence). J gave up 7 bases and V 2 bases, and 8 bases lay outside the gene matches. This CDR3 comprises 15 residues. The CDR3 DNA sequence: TGTGCCAGTAGTATAAATGGGGACTATCCGAATGAGCAGTTCTTC. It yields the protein CASSINGDYPNEQFF.

Here the CDR3 DNA reads TGTGCCAGCAGCCACCCAGGACAGGGTATGAATGAAAAACTGTTTTTT. Its translation: CASSHPGQGMNEKLFF. V and J are TRBV6-2 or TRBV6-3 and TRBJ1-4, with TRBD1 matching over 8 bases. The CDR3 covers 16 residues. With 6 bases clipped from V and 5 bases from J, the junction kept 11 bases outside the gene matches. Germline V lookup: CDR1 MNHEY, CDR2 SVGEGT.

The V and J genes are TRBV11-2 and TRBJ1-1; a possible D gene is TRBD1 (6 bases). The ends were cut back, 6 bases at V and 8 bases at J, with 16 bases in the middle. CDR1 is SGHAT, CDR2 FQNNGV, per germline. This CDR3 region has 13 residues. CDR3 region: CASRSRGEGEAFF. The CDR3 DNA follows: TGTGCCAGCAGAAGTAGGGGGGAGGGGGAAGCTTTCTTT.

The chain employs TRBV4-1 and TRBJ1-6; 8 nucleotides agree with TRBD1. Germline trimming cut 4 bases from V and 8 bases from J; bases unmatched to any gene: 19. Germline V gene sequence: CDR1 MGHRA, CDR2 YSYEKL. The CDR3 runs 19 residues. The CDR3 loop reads CASSPQPIGQGRLHSPLHF. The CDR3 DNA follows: TGCGCCAGCAGCCCCCAACCGATCGGACAGGGACGATTGCATTCACCCCTCCACTTT.

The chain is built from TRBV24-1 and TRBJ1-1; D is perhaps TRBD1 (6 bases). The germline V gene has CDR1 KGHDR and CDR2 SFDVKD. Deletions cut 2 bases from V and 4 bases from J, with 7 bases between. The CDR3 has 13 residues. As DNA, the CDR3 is TGTGCCACCAGTGATTCCAGGGGCACTGAAGCTTTCTTT. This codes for CATSDSRGTEAFF.

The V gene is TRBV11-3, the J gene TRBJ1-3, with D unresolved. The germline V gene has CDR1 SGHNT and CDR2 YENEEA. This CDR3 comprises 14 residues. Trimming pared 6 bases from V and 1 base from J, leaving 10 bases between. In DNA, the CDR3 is TGTGCCAGCAGTCCTACTGGTTCTGGAAACACCATATATTTT. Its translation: CASSPTGSGNTIYF.